This T cell receptor (beta chain) was captured by sequencing in a study of T cell responses to AZD1222 COVID-19 vaccine. Study-level information: Analysis merged second doses at about 4 or about 12 weeks.

V was clipped by 4 bases and J by 0 bases, with 11 bases between them. Germline CDR1 KGHDR, CDR2 SFDVKD. CDR3 size: 16 residues. Profiling relied on immunoSEQ multiplex PCR, and the TCRdb table lists in-frame clones only, not all of them. The sample holds 25,000 to 30,000 clones, 89% seen once. Broader study findings: Regions 160-218 and 743-854 held dominance among vaccine-associated CD4 TCRs, which spanned spike. Close to half of spike-specific TCRs reportedly recognize unmutated variant regions.

A note on this clone: The antigen is unknown.

This receptor was taken from an adult in good health. Sample: peripheral blood, taken on day 0 of AZD1222 vaccination. The genes are TRBV24-1 and TRBJ2-2; D gene ambiguous. The CDR3 DNA sequence: TGTGCCACCAGTGACGCAGGCGGTTCGAACACCGGGGAGCTGTTTTTT. It yields the protein CATSDAGGSNTGELFF.